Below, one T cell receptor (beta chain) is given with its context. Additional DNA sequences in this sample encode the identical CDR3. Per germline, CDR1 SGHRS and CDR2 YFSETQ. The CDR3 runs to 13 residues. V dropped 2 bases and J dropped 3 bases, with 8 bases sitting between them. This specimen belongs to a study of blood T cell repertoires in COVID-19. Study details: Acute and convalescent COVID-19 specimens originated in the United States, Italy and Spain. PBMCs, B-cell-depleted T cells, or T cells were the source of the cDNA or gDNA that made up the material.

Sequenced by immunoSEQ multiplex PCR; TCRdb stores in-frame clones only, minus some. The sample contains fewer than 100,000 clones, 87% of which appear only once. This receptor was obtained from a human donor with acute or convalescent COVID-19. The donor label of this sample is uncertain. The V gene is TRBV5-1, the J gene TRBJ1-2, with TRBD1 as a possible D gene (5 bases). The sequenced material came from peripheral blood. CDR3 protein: CASSFGGDYGYTF. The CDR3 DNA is TGCGCCAGCAGCTTTGGGGGGGACTATGGCTACACCTTC.